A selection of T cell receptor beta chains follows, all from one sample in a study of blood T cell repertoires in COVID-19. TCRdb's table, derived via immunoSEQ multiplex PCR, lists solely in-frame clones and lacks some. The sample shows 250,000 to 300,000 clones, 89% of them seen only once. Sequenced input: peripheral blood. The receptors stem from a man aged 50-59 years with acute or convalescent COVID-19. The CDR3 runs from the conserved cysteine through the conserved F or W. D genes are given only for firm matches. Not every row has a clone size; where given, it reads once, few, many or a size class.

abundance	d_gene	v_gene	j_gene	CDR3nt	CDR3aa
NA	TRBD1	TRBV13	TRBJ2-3	TGTGCCAGCAGCCCGAGGACAGGATACCGAAGGGATACGCAGTATTTT	CASSPRTGYRRDTQYF
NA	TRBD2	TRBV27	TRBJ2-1	TGTGCCAGCAGGCCAGGACTAGCCCTTGGTGAGCAGTTCTTC	CASRPGLALGEQFF
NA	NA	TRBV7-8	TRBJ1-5	TGTGCCAGCAGCTTAGATGAGTCCCAGCATTTT	CASSLDESQHF
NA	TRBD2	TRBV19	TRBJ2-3	TGTGCCAGTAGTAGGACTAGCGGGGGGGCTGCTATCGGGGCAGATACGCAGTATTTT	CASSRTSGGAAIGADTQYF
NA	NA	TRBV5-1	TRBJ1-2	TGCGCCAGCAGCTTGGTAGGCCGGGACAAGGAGCCGCTATCCCATGGCTACACCTTC	CASSLVGRDKEPLSHGYTF
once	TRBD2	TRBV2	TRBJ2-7	TGTGCCAGCATCTGGACTAGCGGGGGCGGCGAGCAGTACTTC	CASIWTSGGGEQYF
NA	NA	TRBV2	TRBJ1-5	TGTGCCAGCAGTGAAGAAGAGGGCCCTTATCAGCCCCAGCATTTT	CASSEEEGPYQPQHF
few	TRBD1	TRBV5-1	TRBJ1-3	TGCGCCAGCAGCCGGGGACAGCCCGCCGGAAACACCATATATTTT	CASSRGQPAGNTIYF
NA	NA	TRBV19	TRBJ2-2	TGTGCCAGTACCCCCGGGTTTGGTAACACCGGGGAGCTGTTTTTT	CASTPGFGNTGELFF
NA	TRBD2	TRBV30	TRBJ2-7	TGTGCCTGGGACGGGGGACTATTGGAAGAGCAGTACTTC	CAWDGGLLEEQYF
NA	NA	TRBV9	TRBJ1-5	TGTGCCAGCAGCGTAGGTATGGGCCAGCCCCAGCATTTT	CASSVGMGQPQHF
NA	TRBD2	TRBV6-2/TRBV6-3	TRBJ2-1	TGTGCCAGCAGTGTACTAGCGGGGCCTAGGGGGGAGCAGTTCTTC	CASSVLAGPRGEQFF
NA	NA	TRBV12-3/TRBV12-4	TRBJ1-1	TGTGCCAGCAGCCAGAACAGGTGGACTGAAGCTTTCTTT	CASSQNRWTEAFF
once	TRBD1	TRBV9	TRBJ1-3	TGTGCCAGCAGCGCCAGGACAGGGGGTCTCGGTGGAAACACCATATATTTT	CASSARTGGLGGNTIYF